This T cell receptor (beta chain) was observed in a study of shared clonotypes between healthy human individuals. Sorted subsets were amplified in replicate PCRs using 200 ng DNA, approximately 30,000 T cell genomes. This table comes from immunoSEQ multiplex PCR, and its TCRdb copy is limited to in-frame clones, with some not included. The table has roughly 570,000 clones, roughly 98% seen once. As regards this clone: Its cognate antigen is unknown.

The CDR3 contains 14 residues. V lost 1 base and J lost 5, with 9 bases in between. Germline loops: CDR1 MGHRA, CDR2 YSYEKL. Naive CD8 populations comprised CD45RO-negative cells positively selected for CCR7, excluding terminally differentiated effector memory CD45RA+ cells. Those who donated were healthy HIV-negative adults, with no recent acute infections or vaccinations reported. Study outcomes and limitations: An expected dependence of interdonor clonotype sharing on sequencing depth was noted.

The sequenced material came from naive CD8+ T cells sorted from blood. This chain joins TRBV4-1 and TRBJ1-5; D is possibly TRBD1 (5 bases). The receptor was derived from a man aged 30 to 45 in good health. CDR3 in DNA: TGCGCCAGCAGCCAAGCGAGGGGCGATCAGCCCCAGCATTTT. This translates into CASSQARGDQPQHF.